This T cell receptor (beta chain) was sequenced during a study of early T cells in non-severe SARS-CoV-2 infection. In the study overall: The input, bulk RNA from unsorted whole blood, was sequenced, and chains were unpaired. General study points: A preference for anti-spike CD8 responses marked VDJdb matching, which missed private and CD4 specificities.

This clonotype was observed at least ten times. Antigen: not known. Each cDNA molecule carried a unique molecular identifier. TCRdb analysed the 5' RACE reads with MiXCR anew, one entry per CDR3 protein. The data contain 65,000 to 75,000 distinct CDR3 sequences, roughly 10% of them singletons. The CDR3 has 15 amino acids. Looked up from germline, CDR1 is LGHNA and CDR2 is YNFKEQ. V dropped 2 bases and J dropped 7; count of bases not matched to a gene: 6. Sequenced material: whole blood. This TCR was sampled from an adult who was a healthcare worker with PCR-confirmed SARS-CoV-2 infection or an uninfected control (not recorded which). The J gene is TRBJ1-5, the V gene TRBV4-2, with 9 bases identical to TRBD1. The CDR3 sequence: CASSQYRGLGQPQHF. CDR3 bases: TGTGCCAGCAGCCAATACAGGGGGCTAGGACAGCCCCAGCATTTT.